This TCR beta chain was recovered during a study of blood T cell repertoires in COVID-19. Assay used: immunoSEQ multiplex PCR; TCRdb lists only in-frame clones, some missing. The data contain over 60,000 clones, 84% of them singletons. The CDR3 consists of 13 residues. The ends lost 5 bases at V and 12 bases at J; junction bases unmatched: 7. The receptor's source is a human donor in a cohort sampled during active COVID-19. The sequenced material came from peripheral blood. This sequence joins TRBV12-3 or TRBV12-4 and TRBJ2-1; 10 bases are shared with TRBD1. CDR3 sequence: CASSTDRGLGQFF. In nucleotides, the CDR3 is TGTGCCAGCAGTACGGACAGGGGGTTGGGGCAGTTCTTC.